The clone carrying this T cell receptor (beta chain) was picked up a small number of times. Its antigen is not known. PCR used 60 Vbeta primers and 13 Jbeta primers. Per the original data handling: Counted up in a later analysis, unique TCR beta chains came to approximately 77 million, with about 10 million shared. Clones were sequenced by immunoSEQ multiplex PCR, and TCRdb holds only the in-frame ones, with some missing. V and J calls plus clone size are reproduced from that table; the DNA served to infer D and trimming. The sample has some 110,000 clones, under 80% seen once. This entry belongs to a study of cytomegalovirus exposure and HLA in healthy donors. Points from the study as a whole: More clonal expansion characterized HLA-associated TCR beta chains than equally common others in a later analysis. Previous analysis showed most TCR beta V segments were productive about 90% or about 30% of the time.

Sequenced material: PBMCs. This clonotype originated in a woman aged 45 to 65 in good health and CMV-seropositive.

The CDR3 nucleotides read TGTGCCATCAGTGGCGGGACGCTCGGCTACACCTTC. This encodes CAISGGTLGYTF. The chain employs TRBV10-3 and TRBJ1-2, with D perhaps matching TRBD1 (5 bases). The germline V gene encodes CDR1 ENHRY and CDR2 SYGVKD. V lost 4 bases, J lost 8 bases, and 11 bases lay in between. This CDR3 is built from 12 residues.